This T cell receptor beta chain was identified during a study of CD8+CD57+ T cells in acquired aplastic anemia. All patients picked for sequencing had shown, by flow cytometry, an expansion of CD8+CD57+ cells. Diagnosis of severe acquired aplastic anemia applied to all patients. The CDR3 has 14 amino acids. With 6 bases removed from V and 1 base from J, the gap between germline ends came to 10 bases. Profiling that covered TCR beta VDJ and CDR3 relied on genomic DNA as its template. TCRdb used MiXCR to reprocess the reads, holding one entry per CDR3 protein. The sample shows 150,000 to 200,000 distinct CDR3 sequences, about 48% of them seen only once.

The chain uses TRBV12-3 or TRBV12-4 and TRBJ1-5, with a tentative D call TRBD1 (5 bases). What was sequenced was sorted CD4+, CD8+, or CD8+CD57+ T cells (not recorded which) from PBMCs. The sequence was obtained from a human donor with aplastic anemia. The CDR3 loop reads CASSRGDSNQPQHF. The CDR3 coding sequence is TGTGCCAGCAGCCGAGGGGACAGCAATCAGCCCCAGCATTTT.